The entry below describes one TCR beta chain. Its antigen is unidentified. The data are from a study of human T cells and chemical hapten exposure. Time point of the sample: patch test 1, 2 weeks after DPC sensitization. The treatment here: therapeutic diphenylcyclopropenone sensitization with weekly scalp DPC. Blood sampling occurred before each patch-test application. Participating donors were patients with alopecia, aged 18 to 70 years, considered appropriate candidates for DPC. V was clipped by 0 bases and J by 5 bases, with 14 bases between them. CDR1 SGHRS and CDR2 YFSETQ come from the germline V gene. This CDR3 is 15 amino acids long. TCRdb recomputed calls from the RACE reads with MiXCR, one row per CDR3 protein. Of about 80,000 distinct CDR3 sequences in the sample, under 9% were seen once. Study-level findings and limits: Among expanded TCRs, significantly more large CDR3 similarity clusters formed than among controls.

The chain employs TRBV5-1 and TRBJ1-1; no definite D call. The TCR was taken from a woman aged 30 to 39 with alopecia areata. Some clones in this sample may be carry-over from other donors' samples. Sequences were derived from whole blood, sampled in connection with sensitization to the hapten diphenylcyclopropenone (DPC). The CDR3 sequence: CASSLDVGGFTEAFF. The CDR3, as DNA: TGCGCCAGCAGCTTGGACGTGGGAGGTTTTACTGAAGCTTTCTTT.